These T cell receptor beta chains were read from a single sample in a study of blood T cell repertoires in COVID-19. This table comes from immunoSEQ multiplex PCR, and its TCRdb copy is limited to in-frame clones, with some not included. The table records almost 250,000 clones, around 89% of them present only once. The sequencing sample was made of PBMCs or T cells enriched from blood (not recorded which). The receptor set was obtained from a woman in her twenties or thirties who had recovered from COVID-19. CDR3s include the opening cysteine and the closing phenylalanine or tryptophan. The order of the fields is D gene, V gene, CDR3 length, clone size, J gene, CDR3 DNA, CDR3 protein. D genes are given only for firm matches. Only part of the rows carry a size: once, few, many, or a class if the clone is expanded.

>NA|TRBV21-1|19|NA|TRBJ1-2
TGTGCCAGCAGCCCACTAGAACCCCCGACACAGGGGCTTCACTATGGCTACACCTTC
CASSPLEPPTQGLHYGYTF
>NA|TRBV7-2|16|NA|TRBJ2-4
TGTGCCAGCAGCTTAGGGGGGCCGGGCCCCCAAAACATTCAGTACTTC
CASSLGGPGPQNIQYF
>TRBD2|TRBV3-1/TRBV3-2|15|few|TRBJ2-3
TGTGCCAGCAGCCAGCGCGGGGGGCGTAGAGATACGCAGTATTTT
CASSQRGGRRDTQYF
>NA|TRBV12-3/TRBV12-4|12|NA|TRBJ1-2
TGTGCCAGCAGTTTATACATGTATGGCTACACCTTC
CASSLYMYGYTF
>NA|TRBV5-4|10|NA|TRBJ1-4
TGTGCCAGCATCGATGAAAAACTGTTTTTT
CASIDEKLFF
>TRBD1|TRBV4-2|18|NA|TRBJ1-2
TGTGCCAGCAGCCGACAACCCCGGGACAGGGAATCTAACTATGGCTACACCTTC
CASSRQPRDRESNYGYTF
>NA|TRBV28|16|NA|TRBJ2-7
TGTGCCAGCAGTCCCCTGTTTCCCGACGGGACCTACGAGCAGTACTTC
CASSPLFPDGTYEQYF
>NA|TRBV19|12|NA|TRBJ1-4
TGTGCCAGTAGTATCGGACAGGAAAAACTGTTTTTT
CASSIGQEKLFF
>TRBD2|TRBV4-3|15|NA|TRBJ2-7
TGCGCCAGCAGCCAGAGTAGCGGGAGGCCCTACGAGCAGTACTTC
CASSQSSGRPYEQYF
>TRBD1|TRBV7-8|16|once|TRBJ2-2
TGTGCCAGCAGCTTTTCCCGGACAGGGAACACCGGGGAGCTGTTTTTT
CASSFSRTGNTGELFF
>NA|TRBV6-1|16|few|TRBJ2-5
TGTGCCAGCAGTGAGGTAGCGGCAGAGAGTCAAGAGACCCAGTACTTC
CASSEVAAESQETQYF
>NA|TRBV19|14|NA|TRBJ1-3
TGTGCCAGTAGTTTCGGACTGGAGGGAAACACCATATATTTT
CASSFGLEGNTIYF
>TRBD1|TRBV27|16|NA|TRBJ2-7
TGTGCCAGCAGTTTATTGTTAGGGGGCAGGGCCTACGAGCAGTACTTC
CASSLLLGGRAYEQYF
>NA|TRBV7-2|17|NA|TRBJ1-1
TGTGCCAGCAGCTTAAGCTCTGGCGGGACGGGTTTATCTGAAGCTTTCTTT
CASSLSSGGTGLSEAFF
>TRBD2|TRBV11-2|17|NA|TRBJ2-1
TGTGCCAGCAGCCGGGAAATAGCGGGAGGGGTCTTGAATGAGCAGTTCTTC
CASSREIAGGVLNEQFF
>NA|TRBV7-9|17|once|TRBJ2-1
TGTGCCAGCAGCTCCCCCCAGGGGCTCACGATCTACAATGAGCAGTTCTTC
CASSSPQGLTIYNEQFF
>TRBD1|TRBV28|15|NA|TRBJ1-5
TGTGCCAGCAGTTCGTATACAGGGGGGAGACAGCCCCAGCATTTT
CASSSYTGGRQPQHF
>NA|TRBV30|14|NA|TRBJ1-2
TGTGCCTGGAGTACGTCACCCCCGGAGGATGGCTACACCTTC
CAWSTSPPEDGYTF
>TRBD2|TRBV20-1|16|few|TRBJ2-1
TGCAGTGCTAGTAAATCGTTGCTAGCGGGAGACAATGAGCAGTTCTTC
CSASKSLLAGDNEQFF
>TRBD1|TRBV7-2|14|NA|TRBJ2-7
TGTGCCAGCAGCCCCCGGGACAGGGCCCACGAGCAGTACTTC
CASSPRDRAHEQYF
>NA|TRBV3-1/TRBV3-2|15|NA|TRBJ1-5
TGTGCCAGCAGCCCCGGGAGCGGGGGCAATCAGCCCCAGCATTTT
CASSPGSGGNQPQHF
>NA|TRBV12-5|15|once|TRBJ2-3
TGTGCTAGTGGTTTGGGACCCACGGCGGGAGATACGCAGTATTTT
CASGLGPTAGDTQYF
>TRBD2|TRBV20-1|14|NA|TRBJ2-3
TGCAGTGCTAGTATTCTAGCGGGAGCAGATACGCAGTATTTT
CSASILAGADTQYF
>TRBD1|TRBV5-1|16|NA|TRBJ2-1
TGCGCCAGCAGCTTGGTTGGGGGACAGGGTCAGGGCGGGCAGTTCTTC
CASSLVGGQGQGGQFF
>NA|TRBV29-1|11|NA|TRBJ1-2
TGCAGCGGGGAGGAGGCTGATGGCTACACCTTC
CSGEEADGYTF
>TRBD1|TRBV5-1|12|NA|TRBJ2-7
TGCGCCAGCAGCTCTGACAGGGGAACCCCCTACTTC
CASSSDRGTPYF
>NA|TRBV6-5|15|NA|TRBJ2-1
TGTGCCAGCAGTCTCGGCCGGACAGCAAACAATGAGCAGTTCTTC
CASSLGRTANNEQFF
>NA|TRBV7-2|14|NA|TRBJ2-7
TGTGCCAGCAGCTTAGCCCTAGTGATCTACGAGCAGTACTTC
CASSLALVIYEQYF
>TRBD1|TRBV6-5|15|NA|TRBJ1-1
TGTGCCAGCAGTAGTCGCCCCGCAGGGGGCACTGAAGCTTTCTTT
CASSSRPAGGTEAFF
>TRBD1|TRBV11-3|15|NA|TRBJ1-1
TGTGCCAGCAGCTCAGGAAGTGACAGGGGTTCTGAAGCTTTCTTT
CASSSGSDRGSEAFF
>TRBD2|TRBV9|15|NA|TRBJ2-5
TGTGCCAGCAGCGAAAGCGGGGGTAGGGGGGAGACCCAGTACTTC
CASSESGGRGETQYF
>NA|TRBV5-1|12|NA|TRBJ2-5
TGCGCCAGCAGCCCCACTAAGGAGACCCAGTACTTC
CASSPTKETQYF
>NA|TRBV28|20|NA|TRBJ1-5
TGTGCCAGCAGTCCCCCCCCTGCGGGCAGGGGAGCATATAGCAATCAGCCCCAGCATTTT
CASSPPPAGRGAYSNQPQHF
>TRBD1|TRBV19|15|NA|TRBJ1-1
TGTGCCAGTAGTATTACAGGGGATTCGAACACTGAAGCTTTCTTT
CASSITGDSNTEAFF
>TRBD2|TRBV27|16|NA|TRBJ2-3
TGTGCTAGCAGTTTGGGACTAGCGGGATTTAGAGATACGCAGTATTTT
CASSLGLAGFRDTQYF
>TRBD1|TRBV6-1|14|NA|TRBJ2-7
TGTGCCAGCAGTGACCGGGACAGGAACTACGAGCAGTACTTC
CASSDRDRNYEQYF
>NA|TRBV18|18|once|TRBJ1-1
TGTGCCAGCTCACCACCCCGGCAGGGCTTCGTTGTGAACACTGAAGCTTTCTTT
CASSPPRQGFVVNTEAFF
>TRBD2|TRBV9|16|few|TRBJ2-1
TGTGCCAGCAGCGTAGCGGTGCGGGAGGGCCGCAATGAGCAGTTCTTC
CASSVAVREGRNEQFF
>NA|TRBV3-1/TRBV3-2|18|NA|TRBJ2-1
TGTGCCAGCAGCTCCACGGGGGAGGGGGTCGAAGGAGATAGTGAGCAGTTCTTC
CASSSTGEGVEGDSEQFF
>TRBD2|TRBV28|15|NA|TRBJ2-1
TGTGCCAGCAGTTCAAGCGGGAGCTCCTACAATGAGCAGTTCTTC
CASSSSGSSYNEQFF
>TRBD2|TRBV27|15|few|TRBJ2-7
TGTGCCAGCAGTTTAAGCGGGGCCGGCTACTACGAGCAGTACTTC
CASSLSGAGYYEQYF
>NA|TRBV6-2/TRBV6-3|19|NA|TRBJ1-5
TGTGCCAGCAGTTACACGATTTGGCGGCAGTTGGATGGCAATCAGCCCCAGCATTTT
CASSYTIWRQLDGNQPQHF
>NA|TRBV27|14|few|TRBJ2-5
TGTGCCAGCAGTTCGTTAGCGGTTCCGGAGACCCAGTACTTC
CASSSLAVPETQYF
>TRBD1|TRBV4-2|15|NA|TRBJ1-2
TGTGCCAGCAGCCAGGGGGGACAGGGAAACTATGGCTACACCTTC
CASSQGGQGNYGYTF
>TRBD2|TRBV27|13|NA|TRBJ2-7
TGTGCCAGCAGTCTAGCGGGAACCTACGAGCAGTACTTC
CASSLAGTYEQYF
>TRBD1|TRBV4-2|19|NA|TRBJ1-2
TGTGCCAGCAGCCAAGACCAACGGGGGACAGGGTTAGGTAACTATGGCTACACCTTC
CASSQDQRGTGLGNYGYTF
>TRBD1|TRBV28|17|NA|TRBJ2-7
TGTGCCAGCAGTCCTACGGGACAGCCCCGAGAATCCTACGAGCAGTACTTC
CASSPTGQPRESYEQYF
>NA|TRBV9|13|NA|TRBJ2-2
TGTGCCAGCAGTATGGACGGGGTAGGGGAGCTGTTTTTT
CASSMDGVGELFF
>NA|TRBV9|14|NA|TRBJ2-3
TGTGCCAGCAGCGTACAGGGATCCACAGATACGCAGTATTTT
CASSVQGSTDTQYF
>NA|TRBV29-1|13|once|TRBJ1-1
TGCAGCGTGACGGGAAAAGGGAACACTGAAGCTTTCTTT
CSVTGKGNTEAFF
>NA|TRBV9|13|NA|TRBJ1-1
TGTGCCAGCAGCGTCACAGGGAACGCTGAAGCTTTCTTT
CASSVTGNAEAFF
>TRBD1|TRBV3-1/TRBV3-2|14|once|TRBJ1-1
TGTGCCAGCAGCCTCGGGACAGGGCCCACTGAAGCTTTCTTT
CASSLGTGPTEAFF
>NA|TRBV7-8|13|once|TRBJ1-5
TGTGCCAGCAGCTTAGCCCTCAATCAGCCCCAGCATTTT
CASSLALNQPQHF
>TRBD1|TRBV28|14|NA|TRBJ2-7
TGTGCCAGCAGTCTGGGACAGGGTTCGGGGGAGCAGTACTTC
CASSLGQGSGEQYF
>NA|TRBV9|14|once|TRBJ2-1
TGTGCCAGCAGCAACAGTCCTACCCACAATGAGCAGTTCTTC
CASSNSPTHNEQFF
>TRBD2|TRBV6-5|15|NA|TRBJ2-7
TGTGCCAGCAGGGCCCCTAGCGGGACTCGGAACGAGCAGTACTTC
CASRAPSGTRNEQYF
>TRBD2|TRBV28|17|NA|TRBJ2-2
TGTGCCAGCAGGGGGTGGACTAGCGGGATAAACACCGGGGAGCTGTTTTTT
CASRGWTSGINTGELFF
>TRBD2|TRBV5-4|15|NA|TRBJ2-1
TGTGCCAGCAGCTTGGAGCGGGAGAACTACAATGAGCAGTTCTTC
CASSLERENYNEQFF
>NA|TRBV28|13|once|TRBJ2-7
TGTGCCAGCAGTTTCGGTATCGATGGTTGGCAGTACTTC
CASSFGIDGWQYF
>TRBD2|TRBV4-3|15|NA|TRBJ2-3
TGCGCCAGCGGCGATAGCGGGATTACCGCAGATACGCAGTATTTT
CASGDSGITADTQYF